This T cell receptor (beta chain) derives from a study of cytomegalovirus exposure and HLA in healthy donors. Across the study: In an early release, HLA-typed donors contributed tens of millions of unique TCR sequences. Study-wide points: In a later analysis, at a false discovery rate of 0.05, some 17,000 TCR beta sequences were associated with HLA alleles. TCR beta chains numbering some 160 were designated cytomegalovirus-associated.

It was with 60 Vbeta and 13 Jbeta primers that the PCR ran. Methods used by the authors: The count from a later analysis was about 80 million unique TCR beta chains, 9.5 million to 11 million of them shared. Sequencing was performed with immunoSEQ multiplex PCR; in TCRdb, only in-frame clones are kept and a portion is missing. That table is the source of V, J and clone size, and D and trimming were worked out from the DNA. Among over 130,000 clones listed, around 75% were seen once. This clone was picked up a small number of times. Its antigen is unknown. V shed 3 bases, J shed 9 bases, and the junction held 11 bases outside the gene matches. Looked up from germline, CDR1 is SGHTA and CDR2 is FQGNSA. The CDR3 is made up of 16 amino acids.

Input material: PBMCs. The TCR was taken from a human donor in good health. The chain has TRBV7-2 and TRBJ2-1; TRBD1 matches 10 bases. Here the CDR3 reads CASSFPRDRGIGEQFF. As DNA, the CDR3 is TGTGCCAGCAGCTTCCCCCGGGACAGGGGCATCGGTGAGCAGTTCTTC. The variable domain in full, with the rest retrieved from reference TRBV7-2 and TRBJ2-1, is GAGVSQSPSNKVTEKGKDVELRCDPISGHTALYWYRQSLGQGLEFLIYFQGNSAPDKSGLPSDRFSAERTGGSVSTLTIQRTQQEDSAVYLCASSFPRDRGIGEQFFGPGTRLTVL.